Each of the 20 T cell receptor beta chains below was sequenced from the same sample in a study of OX40 agonist ivuxolimab in advanced cancers. Assay used: immunoSEQ multiplex PCR; TCRdb lists only in-frame clones, some missing. The sample yields 76,000 or so clones, over 90% seen once. This sample comprised CD4+ or CD8+ T cells sorted from blood, obtained in a trial of the OX40 agonist ivuxolimab. The receptor set was obtained from an adult with an advanced solid tumor such as melanoma, head and neck, liver or kidney cancer.

V gene TRBV2 combines with J gene TRBJ2-2; no clear D. The CDR3 consists of 11 residues. Germline CDR1 and CDR2: SNHLY and FYNNEI. V dropped 3 bases and J dropped 8 bases, with 4 bases sitting between them. The CDR3 sequence is CASSDKGELFF. For the CDR3, the DNA is TGTGCCAGCAGTGACAAGGGGGAGCTGTTTTTT.

This rearrangement joins TRBV28 to TRBJ1-2, with D uncertain. Germline values: CDR1 MDHEN, CDR2 SYDVKM. The CDR3 has 14 residues. V was clipped by 1 base and J by 4 bases, with 10 bases between them. In DNA, the CDR3 is TGTGCCAGCAGTTTATCGGTCGCTCTCTATGGCTACACCTTC. Translating it yields CASSLSVALYGYTF.

The rearrangement uses TRBV27 and TRBJ2-7; 10 nucleotides agree with TRBD2. The V segment lost 3 bases and the J segment 5 bases; nucleotides outside the gene matches: 1. The CDR3 has 13 amino acids. Germline CDR1 and CDR2: MNHEY and SMNVEV (reference sequence). The CDR3 bases are TGTGCCAGCAGTTTCCTAGCGGGAGACGAGCAGTACTTC. Translated: CASSFLAGDEQYF.

This chain links TRBV15 with TRBJ2-7, with D unclear. CDR3 length equals 12 residues. Germline assignment: CDR1 LNHNV and CDR2 YYDKDF (reference sequence). V lost 5 bases and J 4 bases, leaving 9 bases between the germline ends. The chain's CDR3 is CATSPRRYEQYF. CDR3 DNA: TGTGCCACCAGCCCCCGTCGATACGAGCAGTACTTC.

The gene calls are TRBV27 and TRBJ2-7, with D uncertain. Germline CDR1 reads MNHEY; CDR2 reads SMNVEV (reference sequence). V was cut by 5 bases and J by 0 bases, with 14 bases left in between. The CDR3 runs to 15 residues. The CDR3: CASSPNQRFSYEQYF. The CDR3 DNA follows: TGTGCCAGCAGTCCCAACCAGAGATTCTCCTACGAGCAGTACTTC.

The chain carries TRBV6-5 and TRBJ1-3, with TRBD1 matching over 8 bases. From germline, CDR1 is MNHEY and CDR2 SVGAGI. J gave up 2 bases and V 0 bases, and 0 bases lay outside the gene matches. This CDR3 has 15 amino acids. The CDR3: CASSYSQGAGNTIYF. As DNA, the CDR3 is TGTGCCAGCAGTTACTCACAGGGGGCTGGAAACACCATATATTTT.

V usage is TRBV6-1 and J usage is TRBJ2-2; tentative D call: TRBD1 (6 bases). The CDR3 extends over 15 amino acids. Between the trimmed V and J ends, which lost 4 bases and 5 bases, there was a span of 14 bases. CDR1 is MNHNS and CDR2 is SASEGT in the germline V gene. Here the CDR3 reads CASSAWTQGTGELFF. The CDR3 DNA is TGTGCCAGCAGTGCCTGGACCCAGGGGACCGGGGAGCTGTTTTTT.

CDR3 loop: CASSYYSGGNTEAFF. In DNA form, the CDR3 reads TGTGCCAGCAGTTACTATTCAGGCGGGAACACTGAAGCTTTCTTT. V is TRBV6-5 and J is TRBJ1-1; D not resolved. The V end lost 1 base, the J end lost 1 base, and 10 bases lay between the germline ends. CDR1 and CDR2 (germline): MNHEY, SVGAGI. CDR3 length: 15 residues.

This sequence joins TRBV30 and TRBJ1-2; 7 bases agree with TRBD1. V trimming: 0 bases; J trimming: 1 base; junction bases outside the gene matches: 2. Germline V gives CDR1 GTSNPN, CDR2 SVGIG (reference sequence). There are 14 residues in the CDR3. The CDR3 region is CAWSVHRGNYGYTF. The DNA for the CDR3 is TGTGCCTGGAGTGTCCACAGGGGTAACTATGGCTACACCTTC.

This sequence joins TRBV30 and TRBJ2-1, with D hard to call. The V gene lost 6 bases and the J gene lost 3 bases, with 6 bases spanning the gap. In germline, CDR1 is GTSNPN, CDR2 SVGIG (reference sequence). This CDR3 is 11 amino acids long. CDR3 amino acids: CACNIYNEQFF. CDR3 in DNA: TGTGCCTGTAATATCTACAATGAGCAGTTCTTC.

V and J are TRBV6-5 and TRBJ2-1; 10 bases match TRBD2. Unmatched junction bases numbered 5, after V lost 6 bases and J lost 3 bases. CDR1 is MNHEY and CDR2 is SVGAGI in the germline V gene. The CDR3 is 15 amino acids. In nucleotides, the CDR3 is TGTGCCAGCAGCAATAGCGGGGGGCTCTACAATGAGCAGTTCTTC. Its translation is CASSNSGGLYNEQFF.

The J gene is TRBJ2-1, the V gene TRBV14; 7 bases line up with TRBD2. The CDR3 covers 17 residues. Per germline, CDR1 SGHDN and CDR2 FVKESK. The V and J ends lost 2 bases and 8 bases, in that order; junction bases with no gene match: 15. CDR3 DNA: TGTGCCAGCAGCCAACGAGCGGGGAAAGTGGGGTCGGATGAGCAGTTCTTC. Translated, it gives CASSQRAGKVGSDEQFF.

V and J are TRBV12-5 and TRBJ1-1; perhaps TRBD1 as D (6 bases). Trimming pared 6 bases from V and 3 bases from J, leaving 17 bases between. CDR3 size: 15 residues. Germline V CDR1 and CDR2: LGHNT, FRNRAP. This chain's CDR3 is CASGTPHRDDTEAFF. In nucleotides, the CDR3 is TGTGCTAGTGGGACACCTCACAGGGATGACACTGAAGCTTTCTTT. Drawing the rest from reference TRBV12-5 and TRBJ1-1, the complete variable domain is DARVTQTPRHKVTEMGQEVTMRCQPILGHNTVFWYRQTMMQGLELLAYFRNRAPLDDSGMPKDRFSAEMPDATLATLKIQPSEPRDSAVYFCASGTPHRDDTEAFFGQGTRLTVV.

The gene calls are TRBV18 and TRBJ1-1, with no clear D. The CDR3 spans 14 residues. Germline CDR1 reads KGHSH; CDR2 reads LQKENI. With 3 bases removed from V and 0 bases from J, the gap between germline ends came to 8 bases. This CDR3 reads CASSPGTMNTEAFF. The CDR3 DNA sequence: TGTGCCAGCTCACCCGGCACTATGAACACTGAAGCTTTCTTT.

This chain connects TRBV5-5 to TRBJ1-6; weak D call: TRBD1 (6 bases). The CDR3 covers 14 residues. Germline CDR1 and CDR2: SGHKS and YYEKEE (reference sequence). Trimming stripped 6 bases from V and 9 bases from J, with 16 bases between. The CDR3 DNA follows: TGTGCCAGCACCCAGACAGGATGGGGTTCACCCCTCCACTTT. It yields the protein CASTQTGWGSPLHF.

The rearrangement links TRBV13 to TRBJ2-1, with D possibly being TRBD2 (5 bases). Germline lookup yields CDR1 PRHDT and CDR2 FYEKMQ (reference sequence). The V end lost 1 base, the J end lost 0 bases, and 16 bases lay between the germline ends. The CDR3 contains 18 residues. The CDR3: CASSLDTRTRTSYNEQFF. The CDR3 region has the DNA TGTGCCAGCAGCTTAGATACTAGAACTAGAACCTCCTACAATGAGCAGTTCTTC.

This sequence joins TRBV27 and TRBJ1-2, with a possible D match to TRBD1 (6 bases). V was cut by 4 bases and J by 5 bases, with 17 bases left in between. Germline V gene sequence: CDR1 MNHEY, CDR2 SMNVEV (reference sequence). The CDR3 extends over 15 amino acids. The DNA for the CDR3 is TGTGCCAGCAGTTACAGACCCGACAGGTTGTATGGCTACACCTTC. This codes for CASSYRPDRLYGYTF.

The V and J genes are TRBV27 and TRBJ1-2; possibly TRBD1 for D (5 bases). The CDR3 consists of 12 residues. Germline V gene data show CDR1 as MNHEY and CDR2 as SMNVEV (reference sequence). V dropped 4 bases and J dropped 7 bases, with 10 bases sitting between them. Here the CDR3 DNA reads TGTGCCAGCAGTTCGCAGGGCGGTGGCTACACCTTC. Its translation is CASSSQGGGYTF.

The gene calls are TRBV4-1 and TRBJ1-4; D is perhaps TRBD1 (6 bases). The CDR3 contains 17 residues. Germline V gives CDR1 MGHRA, CDR2 YSYEKL. Trimming took off 2 bases at V and 7 bases at J, with 20 bases between the two ends. DNA for the CDR3: TGCGCCAGCAGCCAAAACCACAGGACAGCTCACATTGAAAAACTGTTTTTT. Its protein product is CASSQNHRTAHIEKLFF.

The DNA for the CDR3 is TGTGCCAGCAGCTTAAAGGGAGGAGAGATTGAAGCTTTCTTT. It yields the protein CASSLKGGEIEAFF. The chain carries TRBV7-9 and TRBJ1-1, with D uncertain. Germline values: CDR1 SEHNR, CDR2 FQNEAQ (reference sequence). The CDR3 sequence is 14 residues long. V gave up 2 bases and J gave up 7 bases, with 14 bases separating them.